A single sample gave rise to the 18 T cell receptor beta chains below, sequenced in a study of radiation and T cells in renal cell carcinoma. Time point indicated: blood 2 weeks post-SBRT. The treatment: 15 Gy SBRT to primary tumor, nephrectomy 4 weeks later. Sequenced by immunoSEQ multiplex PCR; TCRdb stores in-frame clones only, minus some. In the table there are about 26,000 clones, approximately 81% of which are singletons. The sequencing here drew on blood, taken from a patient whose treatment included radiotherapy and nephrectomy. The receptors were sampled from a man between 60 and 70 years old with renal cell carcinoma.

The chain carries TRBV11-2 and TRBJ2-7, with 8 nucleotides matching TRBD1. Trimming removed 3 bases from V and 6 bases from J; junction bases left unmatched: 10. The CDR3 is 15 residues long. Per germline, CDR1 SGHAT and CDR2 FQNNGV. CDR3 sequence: CASSLYQGAKTEQYF. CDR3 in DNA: TGTGCCAGCAGCTTGTACCAGGGGGCGAAGACCGAGCAGTACTTC.

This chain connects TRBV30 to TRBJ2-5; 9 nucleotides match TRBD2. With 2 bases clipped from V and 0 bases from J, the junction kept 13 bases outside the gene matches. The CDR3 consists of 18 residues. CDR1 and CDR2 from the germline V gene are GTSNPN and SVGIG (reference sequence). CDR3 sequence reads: CAWSRGLAGLSYQETQYF. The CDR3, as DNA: TGTGCCTGGAGTAGGGGGCTAGCGGGGCTATCATACCAAGAGACCCAGTACTTC.

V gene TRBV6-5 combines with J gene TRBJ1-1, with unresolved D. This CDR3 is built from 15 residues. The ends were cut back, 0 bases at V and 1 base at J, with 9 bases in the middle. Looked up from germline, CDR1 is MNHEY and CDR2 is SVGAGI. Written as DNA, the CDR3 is TGTGCCAGCAGTTACTCGATCTCCGGGAACACTGAAGCTTTCTTT. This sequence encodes CASSYSISGNTEAFF.

In nucleotides, the CDR3 is TGTGCCTGGAGGGACACTTACAATGAGCAGTTCTTC. Protein product: CAWRDTYNEQFF. V and J are TRBV30 and TRBJ2-1; D is possibly TRBD1 (5 bases). The germline CDR1 and CDR2 sequences are GTSNPN and SVGIG (reference sequence). The CDR3 has 12 residues. V was cut by 3 bases and J by 4 bases, with 7 bases left in between.

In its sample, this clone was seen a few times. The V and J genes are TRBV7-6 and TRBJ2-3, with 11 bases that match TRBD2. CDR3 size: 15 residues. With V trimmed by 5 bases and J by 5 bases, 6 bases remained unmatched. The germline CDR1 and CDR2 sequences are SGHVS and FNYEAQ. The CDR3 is CASSHLAGGRDTQYF. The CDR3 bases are TGTGCCAGCAGCCACCTAGCGGGAGGAAGAGATACGCAGTATTTT.

The CDR3 sequence: CASSLALNTEAFF. The DNA of the CDR3 is TGTGCCAGCAGTTTAGCCCTAAACACTGAAGCTTTCTTT. The rearrangement links TRBV27 to TRBJ1-1; no reliable D call. Trimming left V 2 bases short and J 2 bases short, with 6 bases between. CDR3 length: 13 amino acids. Germline-derived CDR1 and CDR2 are MNHEY and SMNVEV (reference sequence).

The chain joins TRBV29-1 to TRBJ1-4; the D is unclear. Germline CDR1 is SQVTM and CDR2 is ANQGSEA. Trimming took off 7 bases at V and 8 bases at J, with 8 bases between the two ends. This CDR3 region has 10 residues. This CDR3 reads CSALSEKLFF. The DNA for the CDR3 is TGCAGCGCTCTGTCCGAAAAACTGTTTTTT.

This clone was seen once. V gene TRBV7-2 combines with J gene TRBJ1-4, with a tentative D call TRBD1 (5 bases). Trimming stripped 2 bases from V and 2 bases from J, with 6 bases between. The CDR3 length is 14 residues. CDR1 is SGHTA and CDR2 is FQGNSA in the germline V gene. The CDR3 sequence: CASSLQGTNEKLFF. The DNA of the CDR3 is TGTGCCAGCAGCTTACAGGGCACTAATGAAAAACTGTTTTTT.

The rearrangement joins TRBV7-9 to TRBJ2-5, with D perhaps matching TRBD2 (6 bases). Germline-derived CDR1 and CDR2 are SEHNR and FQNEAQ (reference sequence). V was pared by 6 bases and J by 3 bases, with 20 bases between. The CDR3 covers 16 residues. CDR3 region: CASRPGKGGTKETQYF. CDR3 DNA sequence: TGTGCCAGCAGACCGGGGAAGGGCGGGACCAAAGAGACCCAGTACTTC.

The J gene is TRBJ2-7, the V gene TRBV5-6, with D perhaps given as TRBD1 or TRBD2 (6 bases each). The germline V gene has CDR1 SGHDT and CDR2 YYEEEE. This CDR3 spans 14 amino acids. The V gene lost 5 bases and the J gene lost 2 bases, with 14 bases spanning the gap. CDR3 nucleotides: TGTGCCAGCAGGTATCGGGGGCAGGCCTACGAGCAGTACTTC. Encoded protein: CASRYRGQAYEQYF.

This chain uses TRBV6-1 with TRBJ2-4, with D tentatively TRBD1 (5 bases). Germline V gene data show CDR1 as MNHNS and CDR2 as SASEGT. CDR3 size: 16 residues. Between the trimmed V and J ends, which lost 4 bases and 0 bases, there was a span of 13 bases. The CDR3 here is CASSGVQALAKNIQYF. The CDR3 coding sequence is TGTGCCAGCAGTGGTGTACAGGCACTAGCCAAAAACATTCAGTACTTC.

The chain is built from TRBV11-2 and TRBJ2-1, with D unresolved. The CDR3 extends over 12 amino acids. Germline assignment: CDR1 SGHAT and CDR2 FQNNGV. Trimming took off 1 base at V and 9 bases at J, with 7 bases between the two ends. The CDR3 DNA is TGTGCCAGCAGCTTAGGATTTGGTGAGCAGTTCTTC. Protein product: CASSLGFGEQFF.

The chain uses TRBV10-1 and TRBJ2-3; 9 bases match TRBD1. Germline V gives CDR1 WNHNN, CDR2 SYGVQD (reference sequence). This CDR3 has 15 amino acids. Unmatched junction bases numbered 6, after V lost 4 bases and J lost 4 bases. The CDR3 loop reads CASSAGTGISDTQYF. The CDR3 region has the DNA TGCGCCAGCAGTGCCGGGACAGGGATCTCAGATACGCAGTATTTT.

The CDR3 loop reads CASSLGAGGPNEQFF. The CDR3 DNA reads as TGTGCCAGCAGCTTAGGAGCGGGAGGGCCGAATGAGCAGTTCTTC. The chain uses TRBV7-9 and TRBJ2-1, with 10 bases lining up with TRBD2. The V gene end was trimmed by 1 base and the J gene end by 7 bases; junction bases not matched to a gene: 4. The length of the CDR3 is 15 residues. Germline loops: CDR1 SEHNR, CDR2 FQNEAQ (reference sequence).

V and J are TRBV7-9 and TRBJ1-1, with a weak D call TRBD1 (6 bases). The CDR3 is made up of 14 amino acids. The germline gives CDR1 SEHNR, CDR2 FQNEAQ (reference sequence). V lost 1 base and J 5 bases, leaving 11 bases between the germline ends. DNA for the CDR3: TGTGCCAGCAGCTTAGTAGGCCAGGGGACTGAAGCTTTCTTT. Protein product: CASSLVGQGTEAFF.

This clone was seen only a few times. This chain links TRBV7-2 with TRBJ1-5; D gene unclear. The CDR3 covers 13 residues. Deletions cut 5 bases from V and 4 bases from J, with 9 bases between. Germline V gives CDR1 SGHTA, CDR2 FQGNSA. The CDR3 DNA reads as TGTGCCAGCAGCCCCTCGTCAAATCAGCCCCAGCATTTT. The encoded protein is CASSPSSNQPQHF.

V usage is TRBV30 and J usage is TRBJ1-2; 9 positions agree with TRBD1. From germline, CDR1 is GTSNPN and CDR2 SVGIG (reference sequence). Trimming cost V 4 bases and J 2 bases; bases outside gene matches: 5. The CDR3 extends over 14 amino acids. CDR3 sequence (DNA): TGTGCCTGGACCAACGACAGGGGGAACTATGGCTACACCTTC. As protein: CAWTNDRGNYGYTF.

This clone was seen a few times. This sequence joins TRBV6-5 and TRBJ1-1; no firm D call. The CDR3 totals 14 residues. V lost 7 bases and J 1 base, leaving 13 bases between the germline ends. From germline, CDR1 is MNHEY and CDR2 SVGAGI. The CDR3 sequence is CASTNGRGNTEAFF. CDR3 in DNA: TGTGCCAGCACCAATGGTCGGGGGAACACTGAAGCTTTCTTT.